This is a list of T cell receptor beta chains from one sample in a study of T cells after yellow fever vaccination. MiXCR was run by TCRdb on the 5' RACE reads, yielding one entry per CDR3 protein. The data contain 200,000 to 300,000 distinct CDR3 sequences, about 7% of them singletons. The specimen comprised CD4+ T cells sorted from PBMCs, sampled 15 days after the yellow fever booster vaccination. Every receptor here comes from a man in his thirties or forties who received the YFV17D yellow fever vaccine. The CDR3 runs from the conserved cysteine through the conserved F or W.

TRBV5-1	TRBJ2-1	CASSLAAHLLHVQFF
TRBV6-2/TRBV6-3	TRBJ1-5	CASQHGGGGNQPQHF
TRBV19	TRBJ2-1	CASSIRGQERGGQFF
TRBV14	TRBJ2-7	CASSQAAATRAQYF
TRBV12-3/TRBV12-4	TRBJ2-2	CASSFDRHDTGELFF
TRBV20-1	TRBJ2-5	CSPSLETQYF
TRBV24-1	TRBJ2-5	CATSDPLQETQYF
TRBV20-1	TRBJ2-5	CSAAGLAGGPETQYF
TRBV5-1	TRBJ1-1	CASSSDRGGFEAFF
TRBV30	TRBJ2-2	CAWRLAGATGELFF
TRBV7-2	TRBJ2-7	CASSSEGLSSYEQYF
TRBV4-3	TRBJ1-6	CASSQDFASLSSYNSPLHF
TRBV7-2	TRBJ2-1	CASSLSSGTHNEQFF
TRBV5-1	TRBJ2-1	CASSSRLAASEQFF
TRBV11-2	TRBJ2-5	CASSLARVRETQYF
TRBV4-2	TRBJ2-3	CASSQLAEGLAGADTQYF
TRBV5-4	TRBJ2-1	CASSLERSNNEQFF
TRBV5-5	TRBJ2-1	CASSTTGLAGEEQFF
TRBV20-1	TRBJ2-7	CSARSPRSGSYEQYF
TRBV5-5	TRBJ2-3	CASSRQGQGARLDTQYF
TRBV7-8	TRBJ2-1	CASQPGRYNEQFF
TRBV20-1	TRBJ2-2	CCARGTSGGRTGELFF
TRBV4-2	TRBJ2-3	CASSSRTETDTQYF
TRBV29-1	TRBJ2-3	CSMDRGSDTQYF
TRBV5-1	TRBJ2-3	CASRAADTQYF
TRBV10-3	TRBJ2-1	CATGRGEGFWEQFF
TRBV18	TRBJ2-5	CASSPQLAVQETQYF
TRBV7-2	TRBJ2-5	CASSFQRETQYF
TRBV2	TRBJ2-6	CASSYPREGGGLGANVLTF